This TCR beta chain was retrieved from a study of cytomegalovirus exposure and HLA in healthy donors (dated by TCRdb to 2015 to 2018). Study-level background: An earlier analysis of more than 550 of the donors reported 276 Gb of sequence data and roughly 120 million unique TCR beta sequences obtained from about 180 million T cells. Roughly 290 gigabases of sequencing data and 91 million or so unique TCR sequences made up an early release that covered 500 to 700 HLA-typed donors. Of the roughly 420 genotyped donors, roughly 76% were placed in the genetic ancestry cluster associated with self-reported Caucasian donors. The study was designed to test whether signatures of past pathogen exposure could be identified by cataloging public T cell receptors. The study profiled the T cell repertoires of around 700 subjects by immunosequencing and related them to cytomegalovirus serostatus. Besides the first cohort of about 730 subjects, a separate validation cohort made up of 120 different subjects was used. High-throughput TCR immunosequencing, statistical association of individual TCRs with disease status, and machine learning were combined to predict cytomegalovirus infection status. A later analysis re-examined previously published TCR beta repertoires from 610 or so donors and added high-resolution HLA genotyping to investigate patterns of TCR occurrence. Rather than using new phenotypic data, the later analysis identified candidate immune exposures from TCR beta sequences and from how often those sequences occurred across donors. In an earlier analysis of 550 to 700 of the donors, high-throughput TCR beta sequencing was used to judge whether each TCR beta V gene segment behaved as functional or pseudogenic. Donor age, sex, ethnicity and CMV serostatus were compiled together with the repertoire data. In a later genetic analysis, genome-wide SNP genotypes for about three fifths of the roughly 670 donors were used, and that subset was treated as a discovery cohort. All discovery cohort repertoires had been generated on a single sequencing platform. HLA typing included class I and class II loci at four-digit resolution. The number of typed donors differed by locus: about 629-630 for A, B, C, DRB1 and DQB1; some 540 for DQA1; fewer than 610 for DPA1; and about 450 for DPB1. Because of strong linkage in the cohort, five DR-DQ haplotypes were treated as single units for association and clustering. Among around 400 genotyped donors of the cohort, an average of around 240,000 unique TCR beta nucleotide sequences was sequenced per donor, of which roughly 17% were non-productive. Here is what the overall study found, with its caveats: According to a later analysis, TCR association rates differed among HLA loci, with DRB1 alleles showing the most associated TCRs and HLA-C alleles showing the fewest. Presence/absence analyses assumed roughly uniform sequencing depth across donors, an assumption that may not hold. Around 16 rarely observed V segments, including chromosome 9 orphons, were excluded from the earlier analysis of a few hundred of the donors because counts were too low. In a later analysis, HLA-associated TCR beta chains showed more clonal expansion and lower generation probabilities than non-associated chains that were equally common. Cytomegalovirus status was reported to be diagnosed by the classifier with high specificity and sensitivity in both the original and validation cohorts. V-gene and J-gene trimming of TCR beta chains was associated with a missense DCLRE1C variant in a later genetic analysis, and the association was replicated in an independent cohort. Across donors, most TCR sequences were observed very rarely, whereas some public TCRs were present in many individuals. In a later analysis, most CMV-associated TCR beta chains were found to appear HLA-restricted, with HLA associations seemingly driven largely by CMV exposure. HLA typing was unavailable for some donors at each locus, so association tests used only the typed subset. When HLA alleles, especially DR and DQ, strongly co-occurred, TCR associations were difficult to assign to individual alleles. The study gave a list of about 170 TCR beta chains associated with cytomegalovirus. Compared with the roughly 700-donor mean, donors in an Asian-associated ancestry cluster had fewer N-insertions in productive TCRs, according to a later genetic analysis. In a later analysis, over 15,000 TCR beta sequences were associated with specific HLA alleles at a false discovery rate of 0.05. In vitro tests confirmed that a few of the cytomegalovirus-associated TCR beta chains recognize cytomegalovirus antigens. A further reported finding was that TCR beta sequences accurately predicted the HLA-A and HLA-B alleles for most subjects in the first cohort. Immune exposure information for the cohort was limited to CMV serostatus. A later analysis reported that several top co-occurrence clusters appeared linked to parvovirus B19, influenza, CMV and Epstein-Barr virus. The cohort was sequenced for TCR beta chains only, and without alpha or paired-chain data the features that could be detected were limited. An earlier analysis of 587 of the donors showed that most TCR beta V segments appeared in productive rearrangements either about 90% or about 30% of the time, which broadly matched IMGT annotations. The authors suggested that the approach could potentially be generalized to other disease states and immunological phenotypes. A cluster of highly shared sequence variants was judged likely to represent a technical artifact of the sequencing pipeline. Correlated functional status among segregating V segments might reflect linkage disequilibrium, but an unknown experimental factor could not be ruled out. Some IMGT-functional V segments, including TRBV6-2 and TRBV6-3, could not be distinguished by the 87-base-pair reads and were therefore excluded.

At the junction V is shortened by 6 bases and J by 5 bases; bases outside the gene matches: 7. Looking up the germline V gene yields CDR1 MDHEN and CDR2 SYDVKM. The CDR3 goes from the cysteine to the phenylalanine over 15 residues. Only CDR3 DNA is held: 45 bases, read in frame from base 1. The cohort consisted of hundreds of healthy bone marrow donors. At the time of sampling, all cohort members were nominally healthy, though unrecorded immune exposures were likely present. The donor tested CMV seronegative and was one of the 352 seronegative cohort members. A peripheral blood sample was collected from each donor, and TCR beta sequencing was performed on peripheral blood mononuclear cells. The Qiagen DNeasy Blood Extraction Kit was used to extract genomic DNA from the blood cell samples. This clone showed up just a few times. It lacks a known antigen. No per-base quality is available; no much larger clone lies one base away.

The method was the immunoSEQ multiplex PCR assay. For the multiplex PCR, a mixture combining 60 forward primers for TCR Vbeta segments and 13 reverse primers for TCR Jbeta segments was used. Amplification of the CDR3 region of rearranged TCR beta genes was performed with a multiplex PCR assay on genomic DNA. The Illumina HiSeq System was used to sequence the amplified TCR beta libraries as 87-base-pair reads. From the authors' description of their analysis: A later analysis counted about 76 million unique TCR beta chains across the 666 repertoires, and some 11 million of these chains were shared by at least two donors. Raw reads were error-corrected and collapsed into unique sequences with a nearest-neighbor algorithm that merged closely related sequences to remove PCR and sequencing errors. CDR3 sequences were aligned to IMGT reference sequences to assign V, D and J gene segments. For a sequence to be retained, a match of at least six nucleotides to both a V gene segment and a J gene segment was required. A rearrangement was called productive if the CDR3 had no stop codons and remained in frame with V and J, and every other rearrangement was called non-productive. Following IMGT convention, CDR3 was defined as the stretch from the second conserved V-encoded cysteine up to the conserved J-encoded phenylalanine. The earlier analysis of 587 of the donors excluded sequences that lacked an unambiguous match to a single V gene segment. An earlier analysis of 587 of the donors classified V segments as functional when productive rearrangements were above 56.7% and as segregating when the standard deviation between donors was above 5%. A statistical classification framework was built for diagnosing cytomegalovirus status from the catalog of TCR beta chain sequences. In a later analysis, V and J genes were assigned by comparing TCR nucleotide sequences against IMGT/GENE-DB human TR gene sequences. Using the TCRdist pipeline, a later analysis assigned CDR3 sequences along with most-parsimonious VDJ recombination scenarios. A later analysis defined each TCR beta chain by its CDR3 amino acid sequence plus V-gene family, and excluded reads lacking a unique V-gene family. A later analysis removed 550 to 700 highly shared, low-generation-probability nucleotide sequences to deal with suspected cross-contamination and a sequencing artifact. A later analysis calculated a clonal expansion index for each public chain from normalized within-repertoire ranks of inferred template counts. In a later analysis, generation probabilities were computed using a VDJ recombination model fitted to out-of-frame rearrangements, and the results were checked against IGoR. In a later analysis, TCR-TCR, TCR-HLA and TCR-CMV co-occurrence was scored with hypergeometric tests, and a repertoire-size bias correction was applied to TCR pairs. A later analysis estimated false discovery rates by permuting HLA or CMV assignments 20 times. In a later analysis, co-occurring TCRs were grouped using DBSCAN, with TCRdist sequence similarity added in when clustering inside HLA-allele-positive subsets. Repertoires with fewer than 30,000 or more than 120,000 public chains, plus five repertoires with anomalous nucleotide sharing, were excluded from co-occurrence clustering. Here the immuneACCESS table is served through TCRdb, limited to in-frame sequences with V and J called. Missing clones are a known gap in these copies; in checked studies unresolved V genes cover under half, and the rest lacks a known reason. From that table come the V and J calls and clone size; the DNA was used to work out D and trimming. The sample yields roughly 120,000 clones; over 15% were counted once. The top ten hold 1.9% of the sample.

This sequence was found in a woman aged 18 to 35 in good health and CMV-seronegative. Sequencing was done on a sample of PBMCs. The sequence joins TRBV28 to TRBJ1-2, and TRBD1 matches 12 of the central bases. In nucleotide form, the sequence is TGTGCCAGCAGGGGACAGGGGGCGCGGGAGTATGGCTACACCTTC. Its coded protein is CASRGQGAREYGYTF.